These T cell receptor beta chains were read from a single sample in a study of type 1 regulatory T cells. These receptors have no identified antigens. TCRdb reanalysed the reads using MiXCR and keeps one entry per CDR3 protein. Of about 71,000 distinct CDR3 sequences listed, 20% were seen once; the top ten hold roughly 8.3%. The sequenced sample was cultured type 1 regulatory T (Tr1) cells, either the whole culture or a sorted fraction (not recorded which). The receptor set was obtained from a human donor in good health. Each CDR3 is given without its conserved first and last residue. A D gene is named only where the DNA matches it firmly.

CDR3: ASSVRGAGDIQY; V: TRBV9; J: TRBJ2-4; D: NA
CDR3: ASSNTAGEQY; V: TRBV12-3/TRBV12-4; J: TRBJ2-7; D: NA
CDR3: ASSLSTGRQTQY; V: TRBV7-8; J: TRBJ2-5; D: NA
CDR3: ASSPSGAPNYEQY; V: TRBV28; J: TRBJ2-7; D: TRBD2
CDR3: ASSHLTQKTRGVEKLF; V: TRBV4-1; J: TRBJ1-4; D: TRBD1
CDR3: AWSGRSLETQY; V: TRBV30; J: TRBJ2-5; D: NA
CDR3: AITISSTDTQY; V: TRBV10-3; J: TRBJ2-3; D: NA
CDR3: ASSLFPSGSSDTQY; V: TRBV7-9; J: TRBJ2-3; D: TRBD2
CDR3: ASSLRGSDEKLF; V: TRBV3-1; J: TRBJ1-4; D: NA
CDR3: SAPISGRVSYEQY; V: TRBV20-1; J: TRBJ2-7; D: TRBD2
CDR3: ASRPGTGRLGAETQY; V: TRBV12-3/TRBV12-4; J: TRBJ2-5; D: TRBD1
CDR3: ASSFLAGLNEQF; V: TRBV7-2; J: TRBJ2-1; D: TRBD2
CDR3: ASSLRSSTDTQY; V: TRBV5-4; J: TRBJ2-3; D: NA
CDR3: ASSAGTVTFEAF; V: TRBV5-1; J: TRBJ1-1; D: NA
CDR3: ASSSGQGAPDTQY; V: TRBV7-2; J: TRBJ2-3; D: TRBD1
CDR3: ASSNRGNQPQH; V: TRBV6-6; J: TRBJ1-5; D: NA
CDR3: AWGSNEKLF; V: TRBV30; J: TRBJ1-4; D: NA
CDR3: ASSLFRDSTQETQY; V: TRBV11-2; J: TRBJ2-5; D: TRBD1
CDR3: ASSLAGRNTEAF; V: TRBV5-6; J: TRBJ1-1; D: NA
CDR3: ASSLAGSAQPQH; V: TRBV5-6; J: TRBJ1-5; D: NA
CDR3: SAEAANTGELF; V: TRBV20-1; J: TRBJ2-2; D: NA
CDR3: ASSSGLPHNEQF; V: TRBV7-3; J: TRBJ2-1; D: NA
CDR3: ASSLSTGPYEQY; V: TRBV5-1; J: TRBJ2-7; D: TRBD1
CDR3: AAGGRLGYGYT; V: TRBV4-2; J: TRBJ1-2; D: TRBD1
CDR3: ASSPRTANTEAF; V: TRBV3-1; J: TRBJ1-1; D: NA
CDR3: SALGQGINEQF; V: TRBV20-1; J: TRBJ2-1; D: TRBD1
CDR3: ASSFWSTDTQY; V: TRBV5-1; J: TRBJ2-3; D: NA
CDR3: ASRPRRPGTGHYQETQY; V: TRBV28; J: TRBJ2-5; D: TRBD1
CDR3: SAGTDYGYT; V: TRBV20-1; J: TRBJ1-2; D: TRBD1
CDR3: ATQRQPSNTGELF; V: TRBV7-3; J: TRBJ2-2; D: NA
CDR3: ASSPPGVRTGTSGYEQY; V: TRBV28; J: TRBJ2-7; D: TRBD2
CDR3: ASSPRTGSNEQF; V: TRBV12-3/TRBV12-4; J: TRBJ2-1; D: TRBD1
CDR3: SATPTSGGYGTQY; V: TRBV20-1; J: TRBJ2-5; D: TRBD2
CDR3: ATSRARRFSGRRGGELF; V: TRBV15; J: TRBJ2-2; D: TRBD2
CDR3: SARGPRAVTEAF; V: TRBV20-1; J: TRBJ1-1; D: NA
CDR3: ASSTDSNTGELF; V: TRBV12-3/TRBV12-4; J: TRBJ2-2; D: NA
CDR3: ASTLGPENIQY; V: TRBV12-3/TRBV12-4; J: TRBJ2-4; D: NA
CDR3: ASSLVGGTSTDTQY; V: TRBV5-1; J: TRBJ2-3; D: NA
CDR3: ASTWGSRVGANVLT; V: TRBV19; J: TRBJ2-6; D: NA
CDR3: SAGPGLKTLSSYNEQF; V: TRBV20-1; J: TRBJ2-1; D: NA
CDR3: SGAGLGNEQF; V: TRBV20-1; J: TRBJ2-1; D: TRBD2
CDR3: ASSQDGQSNQPQH; V: TRBV4-2; J: TRBJ1-5; D: NA
CDR3: ASSIGTSGIGQF; V: TRBV7-2; J: TRBJ2-1; D: TRBD2
CDR3: AGLPAGGYTGELF; V: TRBV30; J: TRBJ2-2; D: TRBD2
CDR3: AGTPLAVNTEAF; V: TRBV30; J: TRBJ1-1; D: NA
CDR3: ASSRMIASVEQF; V: TRBV5-5; J: TRBJ2-1; D: NA
CDR3: ATSRAGQGAGQPQH; V: TRBV15; J: TRBJ1-5; D: TRBD1
CDR3: SVEGGTYGYT; V: TRBV29-1; J: TRBJ1-2; D: NA
CDR3: SVSRGNEKLF; V: TRBV29-1; J: TRBJ1-4; D: NA
CDR3: ASSQASSYNEQF; V: TRBV4-1; J: TRBJ2-1; D: NA
CDR3: ASSRRLAGDGTDTQY; V: TRBV6-1; J: TRBJ2-3; D: TRBD2
CDR3: ASRFLGGGTDTQY; V: TRBV5-1; J: TRBJ2-3; D: NA
CDR3: AISVEWSTEAF; V: TRBV10-3; J: TRBJ1-1; D: NA
CDR3: SALNQGRETQY; V: TRBV29-1; J: TRBJ2-5; D: NA
CDR3: ASSLVRIEAF; V: TRBV7-2; J: TRBJ1-1; D: NA
CDR3: ASSLAYRQGNQPQH; V: TRBV7-8; J: TRBJ1-5; D: NA
CDR3: ASRKRGRAHNEQF; V: TRBV19; J: TRBJ2-1; D: NA
CDR3: ASSSREQNYGYT; V: TRBV27; J: TRBJ1-2; D: NA
CDR3: ASTWRSTDTQY; V: TRBV12-3/TRBV12-4; J: TRBJ2-3; D: NA